The T cell receptor beta chain under discussion was sequenced for a study of cytomegalovirus exposure and HLA in healthy donors. Study information: Of all 400 or so donors who were genotyped, 81% belonged to the Caucasian-associated ancestry cluster.

There are 14 residues in the CDR3. J gave up 0 bases and V 11 bases, and 7 bases lay outside the gene matches. In germline, CDR1 is MNHNS, CDR2 SASEGT. The PCR was carried out with 60 Vbeta primers and 13 Jbeta primers. Sequenced by immunoSEQ multiplex PCR; TCRdb stores in-frame clones only, minus some. The repertoire includes about 150,000 clones, more than 70% of them detected once, and around 5.6% sits in the top ten. As concerns this clone: The antigen is undetermined.

The study, taken as a whole, reports: At a 0.05 false discovery rate, a later analysis found some 17,000 TCR beta sequences to be associated with HLA alleles. Links to common viral pathogens appeared, in a later analysis, for several of the most significant clusters. The majority of CMV-associated TCR beta chains were reported as apparently HLA-restricted in a later analysis.

The chain is built from TRBV6-1 and TRBJ1-3; 7 bases line up with TRBD1. The sequenced sample was PBMCs. This sequence originates from a woman aged 40 to 50 in good health and CMV-seropositive. The CDR3 reads CAGGQEPSGNTIYF. In nucleotides, the CDR3 is TGTGCCGGTGGACAGGAACCCTCTGGAAACACCATATATTTT.